This TCR beta chain was profiled in a study of OX40 agonist ivuxolimab in advanced cancers. Study-level background: Participants could have had prior anti-PD-1, anti-PD-L1 or anti-CTLA-4 therapy, and around 40% had some.

Sequencing was performed with immunoSEQ multiplex PCR; in TCRdb, only in-frame clones are kept and a portion is missing. Of 97,000 or so clones detected, nearly 90% appear once; the ten largest clones hold approximately 0.16%. Here the sequenced sample was CD4+ or CD8+ T cells sorted from blood, taken in a trial of the OX40 agonist ivuxolimab. This TCR was recovered from an adult with an advanced solid tumor such as melanoma, head and neck, liver or kidney cancer.

The CDR3 bases are TGTGCCAGTAGTGAAGGCCCGGATTACGAGCAGTACTTC. Translated: CASSEGPDYEQYF. The rearrangement uses TRBV19 and TRBJ2-7; unclear D gene. Per germline, CDR1 LNHDA and CDR2 SQIVND (reference sequence). V was trimmed by 5 bases and J by 4 bases, leaving 12 bases between them. The CDR3 covers 13 residues.